The entry below gives a single T cell receptor beta chain sequence along with its context. The sample is drawn from a study of blood T cell repertoires in COVID-19. About the study: PBMCs, B-cell-depleted T cells, or T cells were the source of the cDNA or gDNA that made up the material.

Patients in Seattle were enrolled during active infection, then followed longitudinally. The CDR3 contains 15 residues. Looked up from germline, CDR1 is SNHLY and CDR2 is FYNNEI. V was trimmed by 7 bases and J by 7 bases, leaving 20 bases between them. In the study's own analysis: Scientists estimated how many nucleated cells there were by amplifying reference gene primers. The table came from immunoSEQ multiplex PCR; TCRdb's copy has only in-frame clones and leaves some out. V and J calls and clone size are given by that table; D and trimming were obtained from the DNA. The sample consists of about 73,000 clones, more than 70% of them appearing once.

The V call is TRBV2, the J call TRBJ1-5, with D perhaps TRBD1 (5 bases). The sequencing input was peripheral blood. The sequence was collected from a man in his 70s with COVID-19, enrolled during active disease. CDR3 in DNA: TGTGCCAGCAAAGGTCAAGCGGGGCGAAGGCAGCCCCAGCATTTT. This sequence encodes CASKGQAGRRQPQHF. Complete variable domain (other parts from reference TRBV2 and TRBJ1-5): EPEVTQTPSHQVTQMGQEVILRCVPISNHLYFYWYRQILGQKVEFLVSFYNNEISEKSEIFDDQFSVERPDGSNFTLKIRSTKLEDSAMYFCASKGQAGRRQPQHFGDGTRLSIL.